The 17 T cell receptor beta chains reported below all come from one sample, sequenced in a study of HIV-infected children after antiretroviral therapy interruption. The TCR library was built from RNA with a 3' RACE protocol and unique molecular identifiers. TCRdb re-called the 3' RACE reads with MiXCR, one entry per CDR3 protein. The sample has about 86,000 distinct CDR3 sequences, approximately 6.9% seen once; the top ten hold roughly 1%. Indicated treatment: PENTA 11 planned treatment interruption arm or continuous ART arm. Sequencing used CD45RA+ CD4+ T cells from PBMCs, pooled from several time points, obtained from a donor given antiretroviral therapy, either interrupted or continuous. Specified subset: naive CD4+ CD45RA+ CD45RO- T cells. Receptors originate from a pool of human donors with HIV.

The rearrangement links TRBV13 to TRBJ1-1; the D gene is possibly TRBD1 (5 bases). Germline V lookup: CDR1 PRHDT, CDR2 FYEKMQ (reference sequence). Trimming shortened V by 8 bases and J by 14 bases, and 24 bases separated the two germline ends. CDR3 size: 13 residues. For the CDR3, the DNA is TGTGCCAGCTTGGACACTGCAAACACAGAAGTCTTCTTT. It codes for CASLDTANTEVFF. The complete variable domain, with remaining parts taken from reference TRBV13 and TRBJ1-1, reads AAGVIQSPRHLIKEKRETATLKCYPIPRHDTVYWYQQGPGQDPQFLISFYEKMQSDKGSIPDRFSAQQFSDYHSELNMSSLELGDSALYFCASLDTANTEVFFGQGTRLTVV.

This clonotype has a count of ten or more. V and J are TRBV5-1 and TRBJ2-7, with D perhaps TRBD1 (5 bases). Trimming pared 2 bases from V and 2 bases from J, leaving 11 bases between. In germline, CDR1 is SGHRS, CDR2 YFSETQ. CDR3 length: 14 residues. The CDR3 bases are TGCGCCAGCAGCTTTCGGCAGGGCACCTACGAGCAGTACTTC. Residues: CASSFRQGTYEQYF.

In its sample, this clonotype was seen many times. The chain links TRBV18 to TRBJ1-1; no firm D call. The ends were cut back, 6 bases at V and 3 bases at J, with 11 bases in the middle. CDR3 length: 13 amino acids. The germline CDR1 and CDR2 sequences are KGHSH and LQKENI. CDR3: CASSRGTDTEAFF. The CDR3 region has the DNA TGTGCCAGCTCGCGGGGAACGGACACTGAAGCTTTCTTT.

This clonotype was seen a few times. This chain joins TRBV27 and TRBJ2-2; D possibly uses TRBD1 or TRBD2 (5 bases each). Germline loops: CDR1 MNHEY, CDR2 SMNVEV (reference sequence). The CDR3 loop spans 16 amino acids. Trimming stripped 6 bases from V and 5 bases from J, with 19 bases between. Here the CDR3 reads CASSTGPLMGTGELFF. The CDR3 bases are TGTGCCAGCAGCACGGGACCCCTCATGGGAACCGGGGAGCTGTTTTTT.

In its sample, this clonotype was seen many times. The genes are TRBV19 and TRBJ2-7; TRBD1 is a possible D gene (5 bases). CDR3 length: 12 residues. CDR1 is LNHDA, CDR2 SQIVND, per germline (reference sequence). Trimming removed 3 bases from V and 7 bases from J, with 10 bases in between. The DNA for the CDR3 is TGTGCCAGTAGTATCAGCGACAGAGAGCAGTACTTC. It encodes CASSISDREQYF.

This clonotype showed up many times. The chain carries TRBV7-9 and TRBJ2-1; D is unresolved. V was cut by 4 bases and J by 9 bases, with 19 bases left in between. In germline, CDR1 is SEHNR, CDR2 FQNEAQ (reference sequence). The CDR3 contains 15 residues. The chain's CDR3 is CASSSESSIGFEQFF. The CDR3, as DNA: TGTGCCAGCAGCTCTGAATCATCGATTGGTTTTGAGCAGTTCTTC.

This clonotype was detected once. One junction end disagrees with the germline gene, perhaps due to a read error. The gene calls are TRBV24-1 and TRBJ2-5; a weak D match, TRBD1 (5 bases). Per germline, CDR1 KGHDR and CDR2 SFDVKD. The CDR3 is 15 residues long. The CDR3 sequence is CVTSEPGHRQETQYF. CDR3 DNA: TGTGTCACCAGTGAACCCGGACACCGCCAAGAGACCCAGTACTTC.

In its sample, this clonotype was seen many times. V is TRBV7-9 and J is TRBJ2-3; D possibly corresponds to TRBD2 (6 bases). With 7 bases removed from V and 6 bases from J, the gap between germline ends came to 14 bases. Germline CDR1 reads SEHNR; CDR2 reads FQNEAQ (reference sequence). This CDR3 has 13 residues. The CDR3 spells CASIWEVGDTQYF. CDR3 bases: TGTGCCAGCATCTGGGAGGTGGGCGATACGCAGTATTTT.

The table lists this clonotype with many counts. V usage is TRBV7-6 and J usage is TRBJ2-5, with 10 bases lining up with TRBD1. Germline trimming cut 5 bases from V and 5 bases from J; bases unmatched to any gene: 8. The CDR3 covers 15 residues. Germline assignment: CDR1 SGHVS and CDR2 FNYEAQ. The CDR3 is CASSPRPGQGETQYF. The CDR3 coding sequence is TGTGCCAGCAGCCCACGACCGGGACAGGGGGAGACCCAGTACTTC.

This clonotype came up a few times. The rearrangement joins TRBV20-1 to TRBJ1-4; 8 bases map to TRBD1. With V trimmed by 3 bases and J by 3 bases, 9 bases remained unmatched. The CDR3 sequence is 16 residues long. CDR1 is DFQATT and CDR2 is SNEGSKA in the germline V gene (reference sequence). CDR3 nucleotides: TGCAGTGCTAGGGGCGGACAGGGACTAGCTAATGAAAAACTGTTTTTT. Protein: CSARGGQGLANEKLFF.

The chain carries TRBV14 and TRBJ2-2, with a tentative D call TRBD1 (6 bases). The CDR3 loop spans 16 amino acids. Germline lookup yields CDR1 SGHDN and CDR2 FVKESK. V gave up 1 base and J gave up 1 base, with 10 bases separating them. The DNA of the CDR3 is TGTGCCAGCAGCCAAGCGGACAGACTGAACACCGGGGAGCTGTTTTTT. The encoded protein is CASSQADRLNTGELFF. Drawing the rest from reference TRBV14 and TRBJ2-2, the complete variable domain is EAGVTQFPSHSVIEKGQTVTLRCDPISGHDNLYWYRRVMGKEIKFLLHFVKESKQDESGMPNNRFLAERTGGTYSTLKVQPAELEDSGVYFCASSQADRLNTGELFFGEGSRLTVL.

Many counts were recorded for this clonotype. The chain carries TRBV7-9 and TRBJ2-7, with D possibly being TRBD2 (5 bases). V shed 7 bases and J shed 0 bases, with 19 bases lying between them. The CDR3 is 16 amino acids. Germline lookup yields CDR1 SEHNR and CDR2 FQNEAQ (reference sequence). The CDR3 DNA is TGTGCCAGCACCTTCGCGGGCGGAGATGCCTCCTACGAGCAGTACTTC. Translated: CASTFAGGDASYEQYF.

This clonotype is judged medium-sized. The V gene is TRBV12-3 or TRBV12-4, the J gene TRBJ2-7; a weak D match, TRBD2 (5 bases). V was shortened by 6 bases and J by 10 bases, with 16 bases between the two germline ends. The CDR3 has 12 residues. CDR3 coding DNA: TGTGCCAGCAGCTTAAGAGGGAATGAACAGTACTTC. This translates into CASSLRGNEQYF.

Notes on this clonotype: A much larger clonotype is one base distant, so this may be a read error. The rearrangement uses TRBV18 and TRBJ2-3, with D hard to call. Germline assignment: CDR1 KGHSH and CDR2 LQKENI. The V end was cut by 3 bases, the J end by 2 bases, with 21 bases between. CDR3 length: 18 amino acids. Here the CDR3 reads CASSPILDVRTPTDTQYF. In DNA form, the CDR3 reads TGTGCCAGCTCACCCATTCTTGACGTCCGCACTCCCACAGATACGCAGTATTTT.

This clonotype showed up many times. A read error may account for a junction end that differs from germline. The chain is built from TRBV4-1 and TRBJ2-3; D is undetermined. CDR3 size: 11 residues. Germline V gives CDR1 MGHRA, CDR2 YSYEKL. In nucleotides, the CDR3 is TGCGCCAGCAGCCAAGATGGGGAAGTGGGTTTT. It is translated as CASSQDGEVGF.

This clonotype was observed many times. The rearrangement links TRBV19 to TRBJ2-2, with no clear D. Between the trimmed V and J ends, which lost 3 bases and 0 bases, there was a span of 5 bases. The CDR3 totals 14 residues. Germline-derived CDR1 and CDR2 are LNHDA and SQIVND (reference sequence). CDR3 in DNA: TGTGCCAGTAGTATCGTTACGAACACCGGGGAGCTGTTTTTT. Translated: CASSIVTNTGELFF.

This clonotype has ten or more counts. The V and J genes are TRBV7-7 and TRBJ1-1; D might be TRBD1 (6 bases). The V gene's germline CDR1 is SSHAT and CDR2 FNYEAQ (reference sequence). V shed 3 bases and J shed 0 bases, with 20 bases lying between them. This CDR3 region has 18 residues. The CDR3 here is CASSFFPLTGSMNTEAFF. Written as DNA, the CDR3 is TGTGCCAGCAGCTTTTTTCCGCTTACAGGGAGTATGAACACTGAAGCTTTCTTT.